Shown below are 3 T cell receptor beta chains from a single sample sequenced in a study of blood T cell repertoires in COVID-19 (dated by TCRdb to 2018 to 2021). Receptor amplification or capture employed the immunoSEQ multiplex PCR assay. TCRdb took over this immuneACCESS table, retaining in-frame rearrangements with V and J assigned. Such tables are incomplete; in checked studies, under half of the missing clones stem from an unresolved V gene, and the remainder is unexplained. Here the sample has about 330,000 clones; about 92% occur a single time. Less than 20% of the sample is in the top ten clones. Input material: PBMCs or T cells enriched from blood (not recorded which). Source of these receptors: a woman aged 25 to 45 who had recovered from COVID-19.

This rearrangement joins TRBV6-6 to TRBJ2-1; 10 bases map to TRBD2. The CDR3 has 14 residues. Germline V lookup: CDR1 MNHNY, CDR2 SVGAGI (reference sequence). V shed 6 bases, J shed 6 bases, and the junction held 5 bases outside the gene matches. DNA for the CDR3: TGTGCCAGCAGGACGGGACTAGCGTCCAATGAGCAGTTCTTC. This gives the protein CASRTGLASNEQFF.

The chain combines TRBV24-1 with TRBJ2-1; D gene uncertain. The CDR3 extends over 14 amino acids. Trimming cost V 5 bases and J 0 bases, with 7 bases left between them. From germline, CDR1 is KGHDR and CDR2 SFDVKD. The CDR3 nucleotides read TGTGCCACCAGTGGTCCGAGCTCCTACAATGAGCAGTTCTTC. Protein: CATSGPSSYNEQFF.

DNA of the CDR3: TGTGCCAGCCACAGGGGACTAGCGGGAGACAATGAGCAGTTCTTC. Its protein product is CASHRGLAGDNEQFF. The rearrangement uses TRBV9 and TRBJ2-1; 14 bases match TRBD2. V lost 7 bases to trimming and J lost 5 bases; unmatched junction nucleotides: 5. The CDR3 spans 15 residues. Germline-derived CDR1 and CDR2 are SGDLS and YYNGEE.